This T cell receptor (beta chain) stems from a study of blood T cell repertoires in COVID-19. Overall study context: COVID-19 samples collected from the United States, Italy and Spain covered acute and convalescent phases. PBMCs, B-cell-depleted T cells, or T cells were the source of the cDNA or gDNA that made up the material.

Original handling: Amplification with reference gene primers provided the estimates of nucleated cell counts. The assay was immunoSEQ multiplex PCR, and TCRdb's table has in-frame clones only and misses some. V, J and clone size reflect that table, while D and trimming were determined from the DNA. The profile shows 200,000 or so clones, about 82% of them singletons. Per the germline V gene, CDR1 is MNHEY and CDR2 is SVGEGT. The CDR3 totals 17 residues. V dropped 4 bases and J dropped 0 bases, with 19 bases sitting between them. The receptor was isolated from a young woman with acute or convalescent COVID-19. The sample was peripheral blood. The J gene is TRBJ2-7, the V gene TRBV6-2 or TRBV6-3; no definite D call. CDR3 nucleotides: TGTGCCAGCAGTTGCCCACCTCTCCTGGCGGCCTCCTACGAGCAGTACTTC. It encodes CASSCPPLLAASYEQYF.